These 4 T cell receptor beta chains originate from one sample sequenced in a study of T cell changes during pregnancy in multiple sclerosis. Clones were sequenced by immunoSEQ multiplex PCR, and TCRdb holds only the in-frame ones, with some missing. Found here are roughly 48,000 clones, just under 95% of them singletons; the top ten hold 5% to 7%. Here the sequenced sample was CD8+ T cells from peripheral blood mononuclear cells, taken in the first trimester of pregnancy. Receptors originate from a female donor with multiple sclerosis, enrolled in a pregnancy study.

V and J are TRBV27 and TRBJ2-7; possibly TRBD1 for D (5 bases). Germline V gene sequence: CDR1 MNHEY, CDR2 SMNVEV (reference sequence). The CDR3 is made up of 14 amino acids. Trimming pared 3 bases from V and 3 bases from J, leaving 12 bases between. The CDR3 DNA follows: TGTGCCAGCAGTTTCCAGGGCGACGGCTACGAGCAGTACTTC. Protein product: CASSFQGDGYEQYF.

CDR3 nucleotide sequence: TGTGCCAGCAGCTTAGGGGGCAAGGGGCGGGGAGCTTTCTTT. Translating gives CASSLGGKGRGAFF. The V call is TRBV11-2, the J call TRBJ1-1, with D possibly being TRBD1 (5 bases). This CDR3 has 14 residues. Germline-derived CDR1 and CDR2 are SGHAT and FQNNGV. V lost 1 base to trimming and J lost 10 bases, with 16 bases between them.

The CDR3 protein is CASSLSTSGFYEQYF. CDR3 sequence (DNA): TGTGCCAGCAGTTTATCGACTAGCGGTTTCTACGAGCAGTACTTC. The chain uses TRBV27 and TRBJ2-7, with 9 bases aligning to TRBD2. The CDR3 runs 15 residues. With V trimmed by 0 bases and J by 3 bases, 3 bases remained unmatched. Germline V gene lookup returns CDR1 MNHEY and CDR2 SMNVEV (reference sequence).

The genes are TRBV18 and TRBJ2-6; D remains ambiguous. The germline CDR1 and CDR2 sequences are KGHSH and LQKENI. The CDR3 has 15 amino acids. V gave up 0 bases and J gave up 1 base, with 4 bases separating them. The CDR3 loop is CASSPPNSGANVLTF. CDR3 DNA: TGTGCCAGCTCACCACCCAATTCTGGGGCCAACGTCCTGACTTTC. Combining the CDR3 with reference TRBV18 and TRBJ2-6 gives the whole variable domain NAGVMQNPRHLVRRRGQEARLRCSPMKGHSHVYWYRQLPEEGLKFMVYLQKENIIDESGMPKERFSAEFPKEGPSILRIQQVVRGDSAAYFCASSPPNSGANVLTFGAGSRLTVL.